This T cell receptor beta chain was documented in a study of cytomegalovirus exposure and HLA in healthy donors. Looking at the study overall: There were 117 million unique TCR beta sequences, drawn from about 200 million T cells, in an earlier analysis. General study results and limits: Rarity characterized most TCR sequences, yet some public TCRs appeared in many donors. The majority of CMV-associated TCR beta chains were reported as apparently HLA-restricted in a later analysis.

The PCR made use of 60 Vbeta and 13 Jbeta primers. The repertoire was sequenced with immunoSEQ multiplex PCR; TCRdb's copy has only in-frame clones and lacks some. The table records hundreds of thousands of clones, about 66% of them present only once. The CDR3 is made up of 12 amino acids. Germline CDR1 and CDR2: LGHNA and YNFKEQ. The V end was cut by 3 bases, the J end by 8 bases, with 5 bases between. As concerns this clone: Its antigen is currently unknown.

The material sequenced was PBMCs. This TCR came from a female donor in good health and CMV-seronegative. The chain has TRBV4-2 and TRBJ1-6; D not resolved. The DNA of the CDR3 is TGTGCCAGCAGCCATCCGGATTCACCCCTCCACTTT. Its protein is CASSHPDSPLHF.